This T cell receptor (beta chain) came from a study of cytomegalovirus exposure and HLA in healthy donors. Across the study: Sequencing of 180 million or so T cells in an earlier analysis found about 120 million unique TCR beta sequences.

CDR3 length: 15 residues. Germline loops: CDR1 SGHRS, CDR2 YFSETQ. V dropped 4 bases and J dropped 3 bases, with 17 bases sitting between them. At collection, donors were nominally healthy, but unrecorded immune exposures were probable. As concerns this clone: Its antigen is currently unknown.

General study results and limits: Reports credit the classifier with highly specific, highly sensitive diagnosis of cytomegalovirus status. Rarity held for most TCR sequences, but there were some public TCRs that occurred in many donors.

60 Vbeta and 13 Jbeta primers were used in PCR. The repertoire was sequenced with immunoSEQ multiplex PCR; TCRdb's copy has only in-frame clones and lacks some. The sample carries around 140,000 clones, 75% to 80% recorded once. This chain connects TRBV5-1 to TRBJ2-7; D call uncertain. The sequenced sample was PBMCs. This sequence originates from a male donor in good health and CMV-seronegative. The DNA for the CDR3 is TGCGCCAGCAGCCCGGAAGCAGGCTCCTACTACGAGCAGTACTTC. Translated: CASSPEAGSYYEQYF.